The 32 T cell receptor beta chains presented below share a single source sample, sequenced in a study of cytomegalovirus exposure and HLA in healthy donors. 60 Vbeta and 13 Jbeta primers were used in PCR. Clones were sequenced by immunoSEQ multiplex PCR, and TCRdb holds only the in-frame ones, with some missing. The table shows about 36,000 clones, with almost 70% occurring only once. The source material was PBMCs. All receptors derive from a man aged 25-45 years in good health and CMV-seronegative.

This sequence joins TRBV4-2 and TRBJ1-1; D is unclear. The CDR3 has 13 residues. The germline V gene has CDR1 LGHNA and CDR2 YNFKEQ. The ends were cut back, 1 base at V and 8 bases at J, with 11 bases in the middle. CDR3 sequence: CASSQAPVREAFF. CDR3 sequence (DNA): TGTGCCAGCAGCCAAGCCCCGGTGAGGGAAGCTTTCTTT.

V usage is TRBV5-1 and J usage is TRBJ2-5; the D gene is possibly TRBD2 (5 bases). The CDR3 sequence is 13 residues long. Germline CDR1 is SGHRS and CDR2 is YFSETQ. V lost 6 bases and J 0 bases, leaving 9 bases between the germline ends. The CDR3 nucleotides read TGCGCCAGCACCCGCGGGTACCAAGAGACCCAGTACTTC. Amino acid sequence: CASTRGYQETQYF.

J is TRBJ2-7 and V is TRBV2, with 7 bases that match TRBD1. This CDR3 is 15 amino acids long. CDR1 SNHLY and CDR2 FYNNEI come from the germline V gene. The V and J ends lost 2 bases and 3 bases, in that order; junction bases with no gene match: 7. In DNA, the CDR3 is TGTGCCAGCAGTGAACTAACAGGGGCCAACTACGAGCAGTACTTC. Translated, it gives CASSELTGANYEQYF.

The chain couples TRBV7-9 to TRBJ1-5; D is unclear. The CDR3 runs 14 residues. V shed 1 base and J shed 6 bases, with 10 bases lying between them. CDR1 and CDR2 (germline): SEHNR, FQNEAQ (reference sequence). CDR3: CASSLGQAGQPQHF. The CDR3 nucleotides read TGTGCCAGCAGCTTAGGGCAGGCTGGTCAGCCCCAGCATTTT.

The chain combines TRBV10-1 with TRBJ2-3, with 11 bases aligning to TRBD2. Unmatched junction bases numbered 3, after V lost 6 bases and J lost 4 bases. The CDR3 is 14 amino acids. Germline CDR1 reads WNHNN; CDR2 reads SYGVQD (reference sequence). CDR3 region: CASSIAGGPDTQYF. The CDR3 coding sequence is TGCGCCAGCAGCATAGCGGGAGGGCCAGATACGCAGTATTTT.

The V gene is TRBV5-4, the J gene TRBJ1-1; TRBD1 is a possible D gene (6 bases). Deletions cut 5 bases from V and 5 bases from J, with 13 bases between. The V gene's germline CDR1 is SGHNT and CDR2 YYREEE (reference sequence). This CDR3 spans 13 amino acids. CDR3 nucleotide sequence: TGTGCCAGCAGTTTAGGGGGAAGAACTGAAGCTTTCTTT. Encoded protein: CASSLGGRTEAFF.

V gene TRBV4-3 combines with J gene TRBJ2-4; TRBD2 aligns across 8 bases. The CDR3 consists of 17 residues. Unmatched junction bases numbered 6, after V lost 0 bases and J lost 2 bases. Germline CDR1 reads LGHNA; CDR2 reads YSLEER. The CDR3 DNA follows: TGCGCCAGCAGCCAAGATCGTTCGGGGGGGCCCAAAAACATTCAGTACTTC. This gives the protein CASSQDRSGGPKNIQYF.

The chain joins TRBV7-8 to TRBJ1-5, with 7 bases lining up with TRBD1. Germline V gene data show CDR1 as SGHVS and CDR2 as FQNEAQ. J lost 2 bases, V lost 5 bases, and 9 bases had no gene match. The CDR3 contains 16 residues. CDR3 DNA sequence: TGTGCCAGCAGCAAGGGACAGATCTTCGGCAATCAGCCCCAGCATTTT. Translating gives CASSKGQIFGNQPQHF.

The V and J genes are TRBV15 and TRBJ2-5, with 10 positions matching TRBD2. CDR1 LNHNV and CDR2 YYDKDF come from the germline V gene (reference sequence). The CDR3 is 15 amino acids. V lost 3 bases and J lost 8; bases outside the gene matches: 9. The CDR3 region is CATSSLAGGPSTQYF. In nucleotides, the CDR3 is TGTGCCACCAGCAGTTTAGCGGGGGGACCCAGTACCCAGTACTTC.

V usage is TRBV4-2 and J usage is TRBJ1-2, with D possibly being TRBD1 (5 bases). Per the germline V gene, CDR1 is LGHNA and CDR2 is YNFKEQ. V gave up 0 bases and J gave up 7 bases, with 9 bases separating them. The CDR3 has 13 residues. The CDR3 region is CASSQDRGAGYTF. In nucleotides, the CDR3 is TGTGCCAGCAGCCAAGACCGTGGGGCTGGCTACACCTTC.

The chain links TRBV5-4 to TRBJ2-5, with a tentative D call TRBD2 (7 bases). The CDR3 runs to 14 residues. Per the germline V gene, CDR1 is SGHNT and CDR2 is YYREEE (reference sequence). V was trimmed by 6 bases and J by 5 bases, leaving 17 bases between them. The CDR3 DNA reads as TGTGCCAGCACCCCCGCGGGGGCCCAGGAGACCCAGTACTTC. Translation: CASTPAGAQETQYF.

V and J are TRBV6-5 and TRBJ1-5; no clear D gene. This CDR3 has 12 amino acids. The ends were cut back, 8 bases at V and 2 bases at J, with 7 bases in the middle. The V gene's germline CDR1 is MNHEY and CDR2 SVGAGI. The CDR3 sequence is CASGRGNQPQHF. CDR3 DNA sequence: TGTGCCAGCGGGAGGGGCAATCAGCCCCAGCATTTT.

V is TRBV7-2 and J is TRBJ2-7; tentative D call: TRBD1 (6 bases). The ends were cut back, 6 bases at V and 0 bases at J, with 15 bases in the middle. CDR3 size: 15 residues. Germline V gene data show CDR1 as SGHTA and CDR2 as FQGNSA. Written as DNA, the CDR3 is TGTGCCAGCAGTAGTAGGGGGTTCTCCTCCTACGAGCAGTACTTC. Its translation: CASSSRGFSSYEQYF.

The chain links TRBV15 to TRBJ1-4; D call uncertain. The germline gives CDR1 LNHNV, CDR2 YYDKDF (reference sequence). V was pared by 0 bases and J by 7 bases, with 12 bases between. This CDR3 is 15 amino acids long. The CDR3 DNA sequence: TGTGCCACCAGCAGAGATATGGGTAGGAGTGAAAAACTGTTTTTT. It encodes CATSRDMGRSEKLFF.

This clone was seen a single time. The rearrangement joins TRBV10-3 to TRBJ2-7; D might be TRBD2 (6 bases). The CDR3 runs 12 residues. Germline CDR1 is ENHRY and CDR2 is SYGVKD. V gave up 4 bases and J gave up 5 bases, with 9 bases separating them. Written as DNA, the CDR3 is TGTGCCATCAGTGTGGGAGGCCACGAGCAGTACTTC. Its protein is CAISVGGHEQYF.

The chain is built from TRBV29-1 and TRBJ1-3; D is unclear. This CDR3 contains 13 residues. V dropped 1 base and J dropped 0 bases, with 4 bases sitting between them. Germline CDR1 reads SQVTM; CDR2 reads ANQGSEA. CDR3 DNA sequence: TGCAGCGTTGAAGTCCACTCTGGAAACACCATATATTTT. This gives the protein CSVEVHSGNTIYF.

This clone was detected only once. V is TRBV11-2 and J is TRBJ2-5, with TRBD1 matching over 12 bases. V gave up 5 bases and J gave up 4 bases; unmatched junction bases: 17. This CDR3 region has 19 residues. Per germline, CDR1 SGHAT and CDR2 FQNNGV. The CDR3, as DNA: TGTGCCAGCAGCAGGGGGGGTGGGACAGGGGGCGTAGGGAGAGAGACCCAGTACTTC. Translated, it gives CASSRGGGTGGVGRETQYF.

The chain carries TRBV28 and TRBJ1-1; 7 nucleotides align to TRBD1. Losses at the gene ends were 2 bases for V and 11 bases for J; bases not matched to a gene: 8. This CDR3 spans 13 amino acids. The germline V gene encodes CDR1 MDHEN and CDR2 SYDVKM. Written as DNA, the CDR3 is TGTGCCAGCAGTTTAGGGACAGAAGTTGGGGCTTTCTTT. This sequence encodes CASSLGTEVGAFF.

The chain links TRBV5-4 to TRBJ1-1; 8 bases align to TRBD1. This CDR3 comprises 16 residues. Germline CDR1 and CDR2: SGHNT and YYREEE (reference sequence). Trimming took 0 bases from V and 2 from J; bases not matched to a gene: 6. This CDR3 reads CASSLDGTGPNTEAFF. The CDR3 DNA sequence: TGTGCCAGCAGCTTGGACGGGACAGGCCCTAACACTGAAGCTTTCTTT.

This clone appeared once. This sequence joins TRBV27 and TRBJ2-1, with D possibly matching TRBD1 (5 bases). Germline assignment: CDR1 MNHEY and CDR2 SMNVEV (reference sequence). V was trimmed by 2 bases and J by 8 bases, leaving 10 bases between them. The CDR3 consists of 13 residues. CDR3 loop: CASSLRQGDEQFF. The CDR3 DNA reads as TGTGCCAGCAGTTTAAGACAAGGGGATGAGCAGTTCTTC.

The V call is TRBV5-4, the J call TRBJ1-1; 8 bases match TRBD1. V dropped 4 bases and J dropped 5; count of bases not matched to a gene: 16. There are 17 residues in the CDR3. Germline values: CDR1 SGHNT, CDR2 YYREEE (reference sequence). This CDR3 is CASSMEDRGWYGTEAFF. The DNA for the CDR3 is TGTGCCAGCAGCATGGAAGACAGGGGATGGTATGGGACTGAAGCTTTCTTT.

This clone came up a few times. The chain uses TRBV5-1 and TRBJ2-6; D not resolved. The CDR3 contains 16 residues. The V gene's germline CDR1 is SGHRS and CDR2 YFSETQ. V gave up 0 bases and J gave up 0 bases, with 7 bases separating them. The CDR3 region is CASSLGGNSGANVLTF. CDR3 DNA sequence: TGCGCCAGCAGCTTGGGCGGAAACTCTGGGGCCAACGTCCTGACTTTC.

Details on this clone: The junction differs from germline at one of its ends, possibly a read error. This sequence joins TRBV7-2 and TRBJ2-3; possible D gene TRBD2, 6 bases. CDR3 size: 12 residues. Germline-derived CDR1 and CDR2 are SGHTA and FQGNSA. The CDR3 loop is CASSFPGLVFSF. The CDR3 DNA follows: TGTGCCAGCAGCTTTCCGGGACTCGTCTTTAGTTTT. Using reference TRBV7-2 and TRBJ2-3 for the parts outside the CDR3, the full variable domain is GAGVSQSPSNKVTEKGKDVELRCDPISGHTALYWYRQSLGQGLEFLIYFQGNSAPDKSGLPSDRFSAERTGGSVSTLTIQRTQQEDSAVYLCASSFPGLVFSFGPGTRLTVL.

This CDR3 reads CASRVTEGTEAFF. The CDR3 nucleotides read TGTGCCAGCAGGGTTACGGAGGGCACTGAAGCTTTCTTT. This rearrangement joins TRBV5-4 to TRBJ1-1, with D hard to call. CDR3 length equals 13 residues. Trimming took 5 bases from V and 4 from J, leaving 12 bases between them. From germline, CDR1 is SGHNT and CDR2 YYREEE (reference sequence).

This clone has a handful of counts. This chain joins TRBV19 and TRBJ1-5; TRBD1 matches at 8 bases. The V gene end was trimmed by 2 bases and the J gene end by 6 bases; junction bases not matched to a gene: 9. Germline CDR1 LNHDA, CDR2 SQIVND (reference sequence). The CDR3 spans 16 residues. Here the CDR3 reads CASSIWGRGRVQPQHF. CDR3 nucleotides: TGTGCCAGTAGTATATGGGGCAGGGGGCGGGTTCAGCCCCAGCATTTT.

V is TRBV10-3 and J is TRBJ2-1, with a possible D match to TRBD1 (6 bases). The V end was cut by 3 bases, the J end by 5 bases, with 8 bases between. Germline V CDR1 and CDR2: ENHRY, SYGVKD. The CDR3 runs 13 residues. CDR3 coding DNA: TGTGCCATCAGTGACAGGGGTGACAATGAGCAGTTCTTC. As protein: CAISDRGDNEQFF.

The V gene is TRBV5-4, the J gene TRBJ2-2; no clear D gene. Germline CDR1 is SGHNT and CDR2 is YYREEE (reference sequence). This CDR3 region has 15 residues. Trimming took off 5 bases at V and 0 bases at J, with 11 bases between the two ends. The CDR3 is CASSLSRTNTGELFF. In DNA form, the CDR3 reads TGTGCCAGCAGTCTCTCCAGGACGAACACCGGGGAGCTGTTTTTT.

The DNA of the CDR3 is TGTGCCAGCAGCTTAGACAGGGGGCCCCACCAGCCCCAGCATTTT. Residues: CASSLDRGPHQPQHF. This chain uses TRBV7-6 with TRBJ1-5; 9 bases fit TRBD1. Losses at the gene ends were 1 base for V and 7 bases for J; bases not matched to a gene: 5. This CDR3 has 15 residues. CDR1 is SGHVS and CDR2 is FNYEAQ in the germline V gene.

The chain carries TRBV6-5 and TRBJ2-5, with TRBD1 matching over 9 bases. The CDR3 length is 16 residues. Unmatched junction bases numbered 7, after V lost 0 bases and J lost 5 bases. Germline V gene sequence: CDR1 MNHEY, CDR2 SVGAGI. As DNA, the CDR3 is TGTGCCAGCAGTTACTCGGGAAACAGGGGGCACGAGACCCAGTACTTC. Its protein is CASSYSGNRGHETQYF.

V and J are TRBV6-6 and TRBJ2-5, with 11 nucleotides matching TRBD1. V lost 2 bases and J lost 5; bases outside the gene matches: 4. The CDR3 is 15 amino acids. CDR1 and CDR2 (germline): MNHNY, SVGAGI (reference sequence). This CDR3 reads CASSYPDRGLETQYF. The CDR3 DNA reads TGTGCCAGCAGTTACCCGGACAGGGGGCTCGAGACCCAGTACTTC.

The J gene is TRBJ2-1, the V gene TRBV2; possible D gene TRBD1, 5 bases. Germline-derived CDR1 and CDR2 are SNHLY and FYNNEI. Trimming took 4 bases from V and 0 from J, leaving 19 bases between them. The CDR3 extends over 18 amino acids. The CDR3: CASSVGREGVSSYNEQFF. The CDR3 nucleotides are TGTGCCAGCAGTGTCGGTAGGGAAGGGGTGAGCTCCTACAATGAGCAGTTCTTC.

The chain is built from TRBV5-4 and TRBJ2-2, with 14 bases aligning to TRBD2. Germline V lookup: CDR1 SGHNT, CDR2 YYREEE (reference sequence). The CDR3 extends over 18 amino acids. Germline trimming cut 4 bases from V and 4 bases from J; bases unmatched to any gene: 9. This CDR3 is CASSHGTSGSFSTGELFF. CDR3 nucleotide sequence: TGTGCCAGCAGCCACGGGACTAGCGGGAGTTTTAGCACCGGGGAGCTGTTTTTT.